This T cell receptor beta chain was captured by sequencing in a study of monozygotic twins with cystic fibrosis. Some clones are missing from TCRdb's copy, which holds only in-frame ones; the method was immunoSEQ multiplex PCR. This table holds roughly 12,000 clones, 70% to 90% found once. CDR1 and CDR2 from the germline V gene are SGDLS and YYNGEE. V shed 4 bases and J shed 2 bases, with 13 bases lying between them. This CDR3 spans 15 amino acids. The gene calls are TRBV9 and TRBJ1-3; D is unclear. Sequencing used blood. The source is a man aged 18 to 35 with cystic fibrosis. DNA for the CDR3: TGTGCCAGCAGCAAAGGACTGCCGCCTGGAAACACCATATATTTT. This gives the protein CASSKGLPPGNTIYF.